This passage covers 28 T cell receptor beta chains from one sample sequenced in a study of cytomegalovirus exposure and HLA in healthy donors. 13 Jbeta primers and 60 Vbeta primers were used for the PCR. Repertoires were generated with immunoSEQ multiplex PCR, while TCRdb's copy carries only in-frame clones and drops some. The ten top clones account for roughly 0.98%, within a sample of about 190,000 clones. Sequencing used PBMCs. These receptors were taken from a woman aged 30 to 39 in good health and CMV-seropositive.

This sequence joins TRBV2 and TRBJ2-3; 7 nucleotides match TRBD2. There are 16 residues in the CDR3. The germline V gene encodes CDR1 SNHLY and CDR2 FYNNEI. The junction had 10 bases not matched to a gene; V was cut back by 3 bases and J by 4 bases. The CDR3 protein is CASSDLEGGSSDTQYF. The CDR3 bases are TGTGCCAGCAGTGATTTGGAGGGAGGGTCATCAGATACGCAGTATTTT.

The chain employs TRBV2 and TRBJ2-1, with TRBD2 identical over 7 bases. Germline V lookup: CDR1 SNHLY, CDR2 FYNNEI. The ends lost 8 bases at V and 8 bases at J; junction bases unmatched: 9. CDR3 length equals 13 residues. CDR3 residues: CASLLRENYEQFF. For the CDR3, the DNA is TGTGCCAGCCTCCTGCGGGAGAACTATGAGCAGTTCTTC.

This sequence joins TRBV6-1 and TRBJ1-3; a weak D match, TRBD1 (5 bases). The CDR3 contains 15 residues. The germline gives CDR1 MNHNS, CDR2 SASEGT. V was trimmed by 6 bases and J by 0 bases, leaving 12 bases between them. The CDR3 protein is CASSWGGDSGNTIYF. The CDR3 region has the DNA TGTGCCAGCAGCTGGGGGGGGGACTCTGGAAACACCATATATTTT.

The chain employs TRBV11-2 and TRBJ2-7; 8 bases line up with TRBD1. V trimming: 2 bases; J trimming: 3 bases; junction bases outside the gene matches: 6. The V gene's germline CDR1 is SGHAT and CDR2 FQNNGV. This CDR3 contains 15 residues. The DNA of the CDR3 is TGTGCCAGCAGCTTATGGGCGACAGGGGACTACGAGCAGTACTTC. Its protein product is CASSLWATGDYEQYF.

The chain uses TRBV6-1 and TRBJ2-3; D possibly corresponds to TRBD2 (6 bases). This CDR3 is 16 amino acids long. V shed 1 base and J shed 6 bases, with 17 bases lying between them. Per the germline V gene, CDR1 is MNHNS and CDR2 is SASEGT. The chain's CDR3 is CASSEVLAPPRDTQYF. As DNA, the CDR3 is TGTGCCAGCAGTGAAGTTCTAGCGCCTCCCCGTGATACGCAGTATTTT.

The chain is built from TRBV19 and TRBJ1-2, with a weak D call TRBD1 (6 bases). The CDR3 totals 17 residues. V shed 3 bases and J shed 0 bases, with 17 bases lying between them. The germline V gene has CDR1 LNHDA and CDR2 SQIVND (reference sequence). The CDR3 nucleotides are TGTGCCAGTAGTATTGCGACAGGAACCCTTGCTAACTATGGCTACACCTTC. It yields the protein CASSIATGTLANYGYTF.

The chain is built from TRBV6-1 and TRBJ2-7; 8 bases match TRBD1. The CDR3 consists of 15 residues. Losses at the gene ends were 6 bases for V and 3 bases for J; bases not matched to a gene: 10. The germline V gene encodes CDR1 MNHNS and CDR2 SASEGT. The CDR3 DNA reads TGTGCCAGCAGGGAACAGGGGGTGAGTTTCTACGAGCAGTACTTC. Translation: CASREQGVSFYEQYF.

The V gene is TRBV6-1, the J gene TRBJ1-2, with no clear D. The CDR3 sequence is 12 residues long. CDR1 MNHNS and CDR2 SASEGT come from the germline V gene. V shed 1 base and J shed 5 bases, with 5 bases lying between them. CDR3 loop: CASSEVPYGYTF. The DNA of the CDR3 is TGTGCCAGCAGTGAAGTTCCTTATGGCTACACCTTC.

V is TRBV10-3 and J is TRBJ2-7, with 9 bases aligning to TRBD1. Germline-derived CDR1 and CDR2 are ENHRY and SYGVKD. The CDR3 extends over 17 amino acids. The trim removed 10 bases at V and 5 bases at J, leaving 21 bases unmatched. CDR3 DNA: TGTGCCACCATGACCGGGACAGGGTTGGGACCACTACACGAGCAGTACTTC. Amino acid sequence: CATMTGTGLGPLHEQYF.

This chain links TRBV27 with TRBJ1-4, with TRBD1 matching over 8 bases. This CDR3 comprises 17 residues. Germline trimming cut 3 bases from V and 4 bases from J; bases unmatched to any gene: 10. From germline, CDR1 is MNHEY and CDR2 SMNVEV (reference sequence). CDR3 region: CASSFTAGGAFNEKLFF. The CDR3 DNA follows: TGTGCCAGCAGTTTCACTGCAGGGGGCGCGTTTAATGAAAAACTGTTTTTT.

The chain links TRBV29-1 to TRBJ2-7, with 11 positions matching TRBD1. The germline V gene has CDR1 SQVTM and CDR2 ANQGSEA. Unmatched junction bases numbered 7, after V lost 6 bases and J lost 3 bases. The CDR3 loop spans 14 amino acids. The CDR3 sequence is CSVAGTGGLYEQYF. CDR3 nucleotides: TGCAGCGTAGCCGGGACAGGGGGTCTCTACGAGCAGTACTTC.

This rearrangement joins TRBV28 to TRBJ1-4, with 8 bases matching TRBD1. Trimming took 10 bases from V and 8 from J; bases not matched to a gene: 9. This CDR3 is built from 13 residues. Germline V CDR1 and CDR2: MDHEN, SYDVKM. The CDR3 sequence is CATQGARREKLFF. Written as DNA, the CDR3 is TGTGCCACCCAGGGGGCGAGAAGGGAAAAACTGTTTTTT.

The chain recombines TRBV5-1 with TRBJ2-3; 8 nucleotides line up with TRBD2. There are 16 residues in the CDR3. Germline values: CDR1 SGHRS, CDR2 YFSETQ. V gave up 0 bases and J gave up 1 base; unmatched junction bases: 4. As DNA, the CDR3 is TGCGCCAGCAGCTTGGATGCGCGGGAGGGCACAGATACGCAGTATTTT. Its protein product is CASSLDAREGTDTQYF.

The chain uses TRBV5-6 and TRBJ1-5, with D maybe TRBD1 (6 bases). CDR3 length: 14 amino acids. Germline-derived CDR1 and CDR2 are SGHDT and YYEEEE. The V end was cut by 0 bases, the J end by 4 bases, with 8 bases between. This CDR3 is CASSLGRGNQPQHF. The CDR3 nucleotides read TGTGCCAGCAGCTTGGGTAGGGGGAATCAGCCCCAGCATTTT.

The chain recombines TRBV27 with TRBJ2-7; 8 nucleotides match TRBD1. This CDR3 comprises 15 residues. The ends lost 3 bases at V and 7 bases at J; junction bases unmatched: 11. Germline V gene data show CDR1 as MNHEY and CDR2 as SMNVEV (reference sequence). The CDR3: CASSFLEDRAGEQYF. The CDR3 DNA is TGTGCCAGCAGTTTCTTAGAGGACAGGGCGGGGGAGCAGTACTTC.

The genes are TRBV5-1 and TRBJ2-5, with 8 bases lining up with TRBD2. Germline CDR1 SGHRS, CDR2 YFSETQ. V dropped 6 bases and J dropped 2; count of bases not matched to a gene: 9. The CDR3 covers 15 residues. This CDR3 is CASIRGGGNQETQYF. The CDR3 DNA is TGCGCCAGCATCCGGGGCGGGGGGAATCAAGAGACCCAGTACTTC.

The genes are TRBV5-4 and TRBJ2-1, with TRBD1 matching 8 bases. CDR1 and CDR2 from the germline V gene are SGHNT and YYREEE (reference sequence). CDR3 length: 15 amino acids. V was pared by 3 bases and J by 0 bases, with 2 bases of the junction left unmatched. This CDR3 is CASSSTGGSYNEQFF. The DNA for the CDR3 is TGTGCCAGCAGCTCAACAGGGGGCTCCTACAATGAGCAGTTCTTC.

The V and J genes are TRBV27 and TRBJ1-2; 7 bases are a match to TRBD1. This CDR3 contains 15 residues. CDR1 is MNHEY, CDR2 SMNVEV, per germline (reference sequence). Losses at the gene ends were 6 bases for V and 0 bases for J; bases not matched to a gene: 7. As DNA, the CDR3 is TGTGCCAGCAGGGTTGGGACAGCCGCTAACTATGGCTACACCTTC. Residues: CASRVGTAANYGYTF.

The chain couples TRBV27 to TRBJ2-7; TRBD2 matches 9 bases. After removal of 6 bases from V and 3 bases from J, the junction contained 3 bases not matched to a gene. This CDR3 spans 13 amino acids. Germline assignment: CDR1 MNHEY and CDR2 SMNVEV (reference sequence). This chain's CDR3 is CASSLTSGYEQYF. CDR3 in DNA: TGTGCCAGCAGCCTGACTAGCGGCTACGAGCAGTACTTC.

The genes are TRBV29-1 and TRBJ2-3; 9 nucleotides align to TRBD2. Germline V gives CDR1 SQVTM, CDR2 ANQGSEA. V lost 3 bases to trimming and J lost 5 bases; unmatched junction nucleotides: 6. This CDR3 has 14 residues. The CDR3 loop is CSVDRLAGEDTQYF. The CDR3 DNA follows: TGCAGCGTTGATCGTTTAGCGGGAGAAGATACGCAGTATTTT.

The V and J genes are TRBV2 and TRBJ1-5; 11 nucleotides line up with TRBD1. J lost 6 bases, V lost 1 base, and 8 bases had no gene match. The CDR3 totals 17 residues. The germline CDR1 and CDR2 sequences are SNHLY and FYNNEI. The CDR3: CASSEGAGQGAGQPQHF. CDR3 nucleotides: TGTGCCAGCAGTGAAGGCGCTGGACAGGGGGCTGGTCAGCCCCAGCATTTT.

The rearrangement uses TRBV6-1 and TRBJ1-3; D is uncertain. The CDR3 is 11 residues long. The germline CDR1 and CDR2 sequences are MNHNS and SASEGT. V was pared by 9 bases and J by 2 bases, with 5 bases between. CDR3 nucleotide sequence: TGTGCCAGTTCAACTGGAAACACCATATATTTT. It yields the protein CASSTGNTIYF.

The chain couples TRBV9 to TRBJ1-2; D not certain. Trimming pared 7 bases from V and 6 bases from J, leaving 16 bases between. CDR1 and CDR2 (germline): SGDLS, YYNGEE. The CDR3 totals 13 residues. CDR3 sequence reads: CASQRTQWNGYTF. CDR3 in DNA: TGTGCCAGCCAGCGTACCCAATGGAATGGCTACACCTTC.

CDR3 in amino acids: CASSPRLTGGGQPQHF. Written as DNA, the CDR3 is TGTGCCAGCAGCCCGAGATTGACAGGGGGCGGTCAGCCCCAGCATTTT. This sequence joins TRBV7-6 and TRBJ1-5; 10 positions agree with TRBD1. Germline CDR1 reads SGHVS; CDR2 reads FNYEAQ. V shed 5 bases and J 6 bases; nucleotides not matched to a gene: 10. The CDR3 loop spans 16 amino acids.

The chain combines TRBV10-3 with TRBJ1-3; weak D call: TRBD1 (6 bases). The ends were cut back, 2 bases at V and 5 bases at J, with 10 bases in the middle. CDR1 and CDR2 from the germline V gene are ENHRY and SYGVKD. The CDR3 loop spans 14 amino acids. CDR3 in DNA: TGTGCCATCAGTGAGCCGCAGGGGCGAAACACCATATATTTT. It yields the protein CAISEPQGRNTIYF.

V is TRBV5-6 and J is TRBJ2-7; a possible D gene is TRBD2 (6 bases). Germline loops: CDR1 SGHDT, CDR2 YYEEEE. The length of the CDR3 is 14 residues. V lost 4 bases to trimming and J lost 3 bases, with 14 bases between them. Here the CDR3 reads CASSTRRGGYEQYF. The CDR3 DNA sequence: TGTGCCAGCAGCACCCGACGGGGAGGCTACGAGCAGTACTTC.

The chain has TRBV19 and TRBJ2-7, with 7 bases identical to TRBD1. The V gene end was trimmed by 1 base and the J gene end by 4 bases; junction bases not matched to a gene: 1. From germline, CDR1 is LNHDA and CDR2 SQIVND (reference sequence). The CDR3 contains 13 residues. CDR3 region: CASSIGDRYEQYF. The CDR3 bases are TGTGCCAGTAGTATAGGGGACAGATACGAGCAGTACTTC.

The CDR3 spells CASSRSSGDSYNEQFF. In DNA form, the CDR3 reads TGCGCCAGCAGCCGGAGTAGCGGGGACTCCTACAATGAGCAGTTCTTC. This sequence joins TRBV5-1 and TRBJ2-1, with 8 bases matching TRBD2. The CDR3 is made up of 16 amino acids. CDR1 is SGHRS and CDR2 is YFSETQ in the germline V gene. The V and J ends lost 4 bases and 0 bases, in that order; junction bases with no gene match: 6.